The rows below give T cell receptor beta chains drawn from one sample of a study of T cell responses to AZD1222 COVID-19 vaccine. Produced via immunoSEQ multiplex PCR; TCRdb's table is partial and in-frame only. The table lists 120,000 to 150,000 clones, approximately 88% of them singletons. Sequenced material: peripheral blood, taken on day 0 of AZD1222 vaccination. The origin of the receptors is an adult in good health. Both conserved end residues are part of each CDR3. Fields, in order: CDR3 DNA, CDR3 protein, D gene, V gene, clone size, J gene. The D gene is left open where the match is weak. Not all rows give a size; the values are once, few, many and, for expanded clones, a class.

TGTGCCAGCAAGGCGGGGGGGTACAATGAGCAGTTCTTC CASKAGGYNEQFF TRBD2 TRBV27 many TRBJ2-1
TGTGCCAGTACTCCGGCTAGCGGTACAGATACGCAGTATTTT CASTPASGTDTQYF TRBD2 TRBV19 few TRBJ2-3
TGTGCCAGCGGCACTACAGGGAATAATTCACCCCTCCACTTT CASGTTGNNSPLHF - TRBV7-2 once TRBJ1-6
TGTGCCAGTAATGGGGGAGATCAGCCCCAGCATTTT CASNGGDQPQHF - TRBV19 - TRBJ1-5
TGTGCCTTCAGGTTTAACACTGAAGCTTTCTTT CAFRFNTEAFF - TRBV30 - TRBJ1-1
TGCGCCAGCAGCCAACAAACAGGGTTAAATCAGCCCCAGCATTTT CASSQQTGLNQPQHF - TRBV4-3 - TRBJ1-5
TGTGCCAGCAGTCCTCAGTCCGAGGGTCAGCCCCAGCATTTT CASSPQSEGQPQHF - TRBV6-5 - TRBJ1-5
TGTGCCAGCAGCCAATGGGCGCCGCGAGGCTACACCTTC CASSQWAPRGYTF - TRBV14 - TRBJ1-2
TGTGCCAGTAGTATAGGGGATCTCTATGGCTACACCTTC CASSIGDLYGYTF - TRBV19 - TRBJ1-2
TGTGCCAGCAGTTTTGCTGATAATTCACCCCTCCACTTT CASSFADNSPLHF - TRBV27 - TRBJ1-6
TGTGCCAGCAGCCAAGATCGATACGGGGAATACGAGCAGTACTTC CASSQDRYGEYEQYF - TRBV4-2 - TRBJ2-7
TGTGCCAGCAGCTATACTACCTACGAGCAGTACTTC CASSYTTYEQYF - TRBV7-2 once TRBJ2-7
TGTGCCAGCAGTTACTCGTCGACGGCGGGACCTAACAATGAGCAGTTCTTC CASSYSSTAGPNNEQFF - TRBV6-2/TRBV6-3 - TRBJ2-1
TGTGCCAGCAGCTTTGCGCCGACAGGGGGTGCTGAAAAACTGTTTTTT CASSFAPTGGAEKLFF TRBD1 TRBV7-2 once TRBJ1-4
TGTGCCAGCAGCGTAGATCAGGGCGATAATTCACCCCTCCACTTT CASSVDQGDNSPLHF - TRBV9 - TRBJ1-6
TGTGCCATCAGTGTGAACGGAGACAATGAGCAGTTCTTC CAISVNGDNEQFF - TRBV10-3 once TRBJ2-1
TGTGCCAGCACCTCCCGTCTCAGTGCTGAAGCTTTCTTT CASTSRLSAEAFF - TRBV5-4 - TRBJ1-1
TGCAGCGTCTCGGGACTAGCGGGAGGAGATGAGCAGTTCTTC CSVSGLAGGDEQFF TRBD2 TRBV29-1 few TRBJ2-1
TGCAGCGTTCGCGGGACCTTAGGGACTGAAGCTTTCTTT CSVRGTLGTEAFF - TRBV29-1 - TRBJ1-1